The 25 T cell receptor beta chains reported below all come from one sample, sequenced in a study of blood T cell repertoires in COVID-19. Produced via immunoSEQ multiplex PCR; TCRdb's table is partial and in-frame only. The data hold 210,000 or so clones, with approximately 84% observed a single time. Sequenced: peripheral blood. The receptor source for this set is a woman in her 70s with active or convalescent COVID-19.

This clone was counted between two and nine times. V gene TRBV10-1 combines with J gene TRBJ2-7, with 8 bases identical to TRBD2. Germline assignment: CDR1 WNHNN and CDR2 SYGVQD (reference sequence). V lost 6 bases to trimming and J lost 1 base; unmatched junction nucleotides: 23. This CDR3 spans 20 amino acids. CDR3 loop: CASRTRVGVYERELSYEQYF. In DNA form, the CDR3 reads TGCGCCAGCAGAACCCGTGTTGGGGTTTATGAGCGGGAGTTATCCTACGAGCAGTACTTC.

CDR3 sequence: CASSPEGGRGDEQYF. The CDR3 nucleotides are TGTGCCAGCAGTCCCGAGGGCGGGAGGGGCGACGAGCAGTACTTC. This chain uses TRBV7-3 with TRBJ2-7; 9 bases line up with TRBD2. The J segment lost 5 bases and the V segment lost 6 bases, leaving 11 bases of the junction unmatched. This CDR3 has 15 amino acids. Germline CDR1 reads SGHTA; CDR2 reads FQGTGA.

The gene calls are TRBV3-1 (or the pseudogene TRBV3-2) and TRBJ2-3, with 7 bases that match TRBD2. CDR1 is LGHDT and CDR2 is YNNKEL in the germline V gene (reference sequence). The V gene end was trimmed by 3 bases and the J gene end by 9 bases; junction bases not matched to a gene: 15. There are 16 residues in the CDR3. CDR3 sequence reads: CASSQTDRGRAPTQYF. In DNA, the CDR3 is TGTGCCAGCAGCCAGACGGACCGGGGGAGGGCCCCCACGCAGTATTTT.

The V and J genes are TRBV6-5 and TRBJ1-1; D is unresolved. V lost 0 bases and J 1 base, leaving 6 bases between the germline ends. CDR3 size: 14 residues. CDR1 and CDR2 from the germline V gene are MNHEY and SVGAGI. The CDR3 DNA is TGTGCCAGCAGTTACTCCGGTGGGAACACTGAAGCTTTCTTT. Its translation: CASSYSGGNTEAFF.

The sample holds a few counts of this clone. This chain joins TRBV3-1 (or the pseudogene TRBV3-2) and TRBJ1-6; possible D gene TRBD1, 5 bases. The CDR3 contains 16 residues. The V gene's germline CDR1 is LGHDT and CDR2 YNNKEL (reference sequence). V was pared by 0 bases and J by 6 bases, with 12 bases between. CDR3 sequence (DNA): TGTGCCAGCAGCCAAGATCAAGGGGCAGCTAATTCACCCCTCCACTTT. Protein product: CASSQDQGAANSPLHF.

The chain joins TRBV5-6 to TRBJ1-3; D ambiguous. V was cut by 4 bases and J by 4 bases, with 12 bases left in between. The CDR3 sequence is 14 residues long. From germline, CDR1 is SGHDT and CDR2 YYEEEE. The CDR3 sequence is CASSPLGRGNTIYF. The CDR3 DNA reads TGTGCCAGCAGCCCACTTGGGAGAGGAAACACCATATATTTT. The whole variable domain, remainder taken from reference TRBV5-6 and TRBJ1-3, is DAGVTQSPTHLIKTRGQQVTLRCSPKSGHDTVSWYQQALGQGPQFIFQYYEEEERQRGNFPDRFSGHQFPNYSSELNVNALLLGDSALYLCASSPLGRGNTIYFGEGSWLTVV.

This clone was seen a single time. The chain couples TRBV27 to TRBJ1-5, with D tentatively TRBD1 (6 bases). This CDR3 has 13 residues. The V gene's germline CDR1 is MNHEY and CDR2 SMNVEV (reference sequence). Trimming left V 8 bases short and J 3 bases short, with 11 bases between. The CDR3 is CASSTGSNQPQHF. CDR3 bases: TGTGCCAGCTCCACAGGGTCCAATCAGCCCCAGCATTTT.

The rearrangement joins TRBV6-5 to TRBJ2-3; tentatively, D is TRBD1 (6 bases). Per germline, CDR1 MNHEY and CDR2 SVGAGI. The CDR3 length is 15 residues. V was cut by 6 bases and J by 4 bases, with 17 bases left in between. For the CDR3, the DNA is TGTGCCAGCAGGGTCATGGGGACAAGGGCAGATACGCAGTATTTT. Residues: CASRVMGTRADTQYF.

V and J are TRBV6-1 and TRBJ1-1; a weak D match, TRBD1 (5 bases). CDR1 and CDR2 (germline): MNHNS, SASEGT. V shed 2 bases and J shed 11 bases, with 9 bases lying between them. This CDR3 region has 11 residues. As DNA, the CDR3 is TGTGCCAGCAGTGAATTAGGGGCGGCTTTCTTT. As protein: CASSELGAAFF.

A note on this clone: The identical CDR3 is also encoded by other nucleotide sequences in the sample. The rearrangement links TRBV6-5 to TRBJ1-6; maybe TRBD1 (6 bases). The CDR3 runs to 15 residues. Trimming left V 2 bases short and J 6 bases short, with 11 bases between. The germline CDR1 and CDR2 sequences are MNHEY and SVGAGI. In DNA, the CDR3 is TGTGCCAGCAGTTACGGTGGACAGCCTAATTCACCCCTCCACTTT. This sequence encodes CASSYGGQPNSPLHF.

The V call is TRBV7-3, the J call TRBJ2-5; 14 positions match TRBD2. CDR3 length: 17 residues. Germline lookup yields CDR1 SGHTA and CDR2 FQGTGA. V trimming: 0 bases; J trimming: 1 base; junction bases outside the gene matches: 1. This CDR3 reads CASSLTGTSGGQETQYF. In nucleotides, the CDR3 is TGTGCCAGCAGCTTAACAGGGACTAGCGGGGGCCAAGAGACCCAGTACTTC.

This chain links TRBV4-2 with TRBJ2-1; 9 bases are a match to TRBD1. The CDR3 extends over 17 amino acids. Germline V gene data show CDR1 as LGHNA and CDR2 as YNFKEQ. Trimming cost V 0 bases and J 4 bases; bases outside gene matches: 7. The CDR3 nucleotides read TGTGCCAGCAGCCAAGACCCCAACAGGGGGCGGTACAATGAGCAGTTCTTC. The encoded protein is CASSQDPNRGRYNEQFF.

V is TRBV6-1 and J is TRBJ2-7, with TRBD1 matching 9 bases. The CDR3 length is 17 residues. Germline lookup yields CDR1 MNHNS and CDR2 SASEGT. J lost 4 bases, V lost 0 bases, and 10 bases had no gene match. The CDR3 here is CASSEALEGQGGYEQYF. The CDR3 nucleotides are TGTGCCAGCAGTGAAGCGTTAGAGGGACAGGGCGGTTACGAGCAGTACTTC.

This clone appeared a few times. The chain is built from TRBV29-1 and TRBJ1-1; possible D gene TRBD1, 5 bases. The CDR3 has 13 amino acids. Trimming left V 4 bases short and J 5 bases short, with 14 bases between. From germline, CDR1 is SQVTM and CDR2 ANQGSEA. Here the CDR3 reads CSVGKGLGTEAFF. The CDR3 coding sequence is TGCAGCGTTGGTAAGGGGCTAGGGACTGAAGCTTTCTTT.

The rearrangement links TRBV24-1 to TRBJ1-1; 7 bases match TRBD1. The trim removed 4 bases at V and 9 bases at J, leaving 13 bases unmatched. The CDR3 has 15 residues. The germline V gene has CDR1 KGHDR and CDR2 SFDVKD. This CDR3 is CATSDQRAQGSQAFF. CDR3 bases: TGTGCCACCAGTGACCAACGGGCACAGGGGTCTCAAGCTTTCTTT.

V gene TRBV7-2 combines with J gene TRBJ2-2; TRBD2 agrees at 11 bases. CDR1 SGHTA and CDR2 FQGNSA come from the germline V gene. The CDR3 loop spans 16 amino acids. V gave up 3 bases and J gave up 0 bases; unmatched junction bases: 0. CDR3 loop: CASSLTSGTNTGELFF. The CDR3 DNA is TGTGCCAGCAGCTTGACTAGCGGGACGAACACCGGGGAGCTGTTTTTT.

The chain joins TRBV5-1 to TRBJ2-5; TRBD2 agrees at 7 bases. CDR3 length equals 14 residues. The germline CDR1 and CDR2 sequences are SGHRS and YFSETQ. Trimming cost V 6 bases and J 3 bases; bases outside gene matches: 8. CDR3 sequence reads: CASKAGRTKETQYF. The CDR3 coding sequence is TGCGCCAGCAAAGCGGGAAGGACTAAAGAGACCCAGTACTTC. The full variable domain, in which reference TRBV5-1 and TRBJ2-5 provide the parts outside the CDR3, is KAGVTQTPRYLIKTRGQQVTLSCSPISGHRSVSWYQQTPGQGLQFLFEYFSETQRNKGNFPGRFSGRQFSNSRSEMNVSTLELGDSALYLCASKAGRTKETQYFGPGTRLLVL.

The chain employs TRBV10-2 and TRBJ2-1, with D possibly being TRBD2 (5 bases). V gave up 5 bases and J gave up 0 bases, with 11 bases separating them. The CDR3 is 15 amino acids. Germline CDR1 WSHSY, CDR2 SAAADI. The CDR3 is CASSRTRSSYNEQFF. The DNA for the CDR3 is TGCGCCAGCAGTCGGACTCGGAGCTCCTACAATGAGCAGTTCTTC.

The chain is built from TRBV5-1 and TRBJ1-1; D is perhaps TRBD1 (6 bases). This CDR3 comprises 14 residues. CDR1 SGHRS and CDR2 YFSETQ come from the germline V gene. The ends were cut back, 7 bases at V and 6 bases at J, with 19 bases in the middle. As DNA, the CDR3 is TGCGCCAGCCGGTTGTACAGGGAGTCATCTGAAGCTTTCTTT. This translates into CASRLYRESSEAFF.

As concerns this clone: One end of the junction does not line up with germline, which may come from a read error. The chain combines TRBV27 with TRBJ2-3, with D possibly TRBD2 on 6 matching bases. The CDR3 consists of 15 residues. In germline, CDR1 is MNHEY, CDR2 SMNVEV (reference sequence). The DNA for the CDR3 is TGTGCCAGCAGTTCTACCGCCCAAAGGGCGGGGTTTCTTGGTTTT. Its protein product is CASSSTAQRAGFLGF.

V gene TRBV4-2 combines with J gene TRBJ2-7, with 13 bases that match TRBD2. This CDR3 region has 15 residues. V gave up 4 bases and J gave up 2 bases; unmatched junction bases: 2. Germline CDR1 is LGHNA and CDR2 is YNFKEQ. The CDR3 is CASSPTSGRTYEQYF. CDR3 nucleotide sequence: TGTGCCAGCAGCCCGACTAGCGGGAGGACCTACGAGCAGTACTTC.

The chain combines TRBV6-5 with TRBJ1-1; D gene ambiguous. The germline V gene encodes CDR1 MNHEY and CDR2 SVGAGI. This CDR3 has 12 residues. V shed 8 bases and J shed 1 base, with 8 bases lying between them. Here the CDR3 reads CASREWNTEAFF. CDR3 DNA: TGTGCCAGCCGGGAGTGGAACACTGAAGCTTTCTTT.

The CDR3 loop is CASSLAWTSGSTDTQYF. The CDR3 DNA reads as TGCGCCAGCAGCTTGGCCTGGACTAGCGGGAGCACAGATACGCAGTATTTT. The rearrangement joins TRBV5-1 to TRBJ2-3; 11 positions match TRBD2. V lost 0 bases, J lost 0 bases, and 3 bases stayed unmatched. Germline CDR1 and CDR2: SGHRS and YFSETQ. The CDR3 is 17 residues long.

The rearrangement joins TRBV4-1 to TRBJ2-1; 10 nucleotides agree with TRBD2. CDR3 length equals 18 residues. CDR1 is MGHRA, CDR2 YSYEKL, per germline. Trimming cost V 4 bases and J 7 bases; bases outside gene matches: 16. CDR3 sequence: CASSLLAGGVTDINEQFF. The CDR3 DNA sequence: TGCGCCAGCAGCCTTTTAGCGGGAGGCGTAACAGATATAAATGAGCAGTTCTTC.

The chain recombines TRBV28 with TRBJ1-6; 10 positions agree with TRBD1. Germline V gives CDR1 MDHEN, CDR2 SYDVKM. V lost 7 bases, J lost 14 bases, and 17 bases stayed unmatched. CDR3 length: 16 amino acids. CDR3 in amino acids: CASTQTSGQGFATLHF. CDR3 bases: TGTGCCAGCACCCAAACATCGGGACAGGGGTTTGCCACCCTCCACTTT.